This T cell receptor beta chain derives from a study of shared clonotypes between healthy human individuals. Points from the study as a whole: All-four-donor shared clonotypes had higher generation probabilities than non-shared clonotypes did. Relative to memory subsets, naive subsets generally showed larger estimated richness. Blood was the only sampled material, and tissue repertoires likely differ.

Germline loops: CDR1 KGHSH, CDR2 LQKENI. CDR3 length equals 11 residues. The germline V and J ends were trimmed by 2 bases and 8 bases, with 3 bases remaining between them. Sequencing was performed with immunoSEQ multiplex PCR; in TCRdb, only in-frame clones are kept and a portion is missing. This sample has a few million clones; roughly 92% occur once, and the top ten carry over 0.12%. On this clone itself: Its antigen is currently unknown. At the DNA level, this CDR3 is encoded by other sequences in the same sample as well.

This TCR came from a young man in good health. The sequencing input was naive CD4+ T cells sorted from blood. Subset noted: CD45RA+ positively selected. The chain combines TRBV18 with TRBJ1-4; D unresolved. CDR3 region: CASSPGEKLFF. In DNA, the CDR3 is TGTGCCAGCTCACCAGGCGAAAAACTGTTTTTT.